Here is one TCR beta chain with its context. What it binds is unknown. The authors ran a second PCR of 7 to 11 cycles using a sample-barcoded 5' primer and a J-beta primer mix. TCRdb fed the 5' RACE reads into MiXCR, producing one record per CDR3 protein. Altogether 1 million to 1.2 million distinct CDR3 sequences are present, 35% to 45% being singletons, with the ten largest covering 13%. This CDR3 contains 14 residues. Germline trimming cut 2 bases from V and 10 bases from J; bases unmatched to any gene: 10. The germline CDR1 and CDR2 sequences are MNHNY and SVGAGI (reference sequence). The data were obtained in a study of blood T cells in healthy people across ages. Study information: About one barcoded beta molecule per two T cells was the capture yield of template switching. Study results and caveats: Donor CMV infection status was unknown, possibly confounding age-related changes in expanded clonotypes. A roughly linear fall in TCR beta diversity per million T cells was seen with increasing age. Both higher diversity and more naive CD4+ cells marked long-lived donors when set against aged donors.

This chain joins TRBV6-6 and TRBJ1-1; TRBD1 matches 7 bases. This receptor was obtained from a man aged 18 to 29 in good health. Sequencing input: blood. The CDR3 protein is CASSYGSGGKLAFF. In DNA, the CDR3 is TGTGCCAGCAGTTACGGCTCAGGGGGGAAGTTAGCTTTCTTT.